A single sample is the source of the 7 T cell receptor beta chains below, sequenced in a study of cytomegalovirus exposure and HLA in healthy donors. Libraries were prepared by immunoSEQ multiplex PCR; TCRdb keeps only in-frame clonotypes and omits some of them. The sample lists fewer than 95,000 clones, 80% to 85% seen once, with about 12% in the top ten. Sequenced material: PBMCs. The receptors derive from a woman aged 18-29 years in good health and CMV-seropositive.

The chain uses TRBV11-3 and TRBJ2-2, with 7 bases fitting TRBD2. Unmatched junction bases numbered 3, after V lost 1 base and J lost 4 bases. This CDR3 has 15 amino acids. Germline V gene data show CDR1 as SGHNT and CDR2 as YENEEA. The CDR3 sequence: CASSLAGGGTGELFF. The CDR3 nucleotides read TGTGCCAGCAGCTTAGCGGGGGGAGGCACCGGGGAGCTGTTTTTT.

The chain couples TRBV27 to TRBJ1-3; D is uncertain. V was shortened by 2 bases and J by 4 bases, with 9 bases between the two germline ends. Germline CDR1 MNHEY, CDR2 SMNVEV (reference sequence). CDR3 length: 14 residues. CDR3 residues: CASSLEPRGNTIYF. The CDR3 DNA reads as TGTGCCAGCAGTTTAGAGCCACGCGGAAACACCATATATTTT.

This sequence joins TRBV4-2 and TRBJ1-1, with D perhaps TRBD1 (5 bases). The V gene's germline CDR1 is LGHNA and CDR2 YNFKEQ. The germline V and J ends were trimmed by 1 base and 0 bases, with 9 bases remaining between them. The CDR3 totals 15 residues. CDR3 loop: CASSQVTGMNTEAFF. Written as DNA, the CDR3 is TGTGCCAGCAGCCAAGTAACAGGCATGAACACTGAAGCTTTCTTT.

This chain connects TRBV2 to TRBJ2-1, with TRBD1 as a possible D gene (6 bases). The CDR3 sequence is 14 residues long. From germline, CDR1 is SNHLY and CDR2 FYNNEI. V shed 4 bases and J shed 7 bases, with 14 bases lying between them. CDR3 protein: CASSAGRGVNEQFF. DNA for the CDR3: TGTGCCAGCAGTGCGGGCAGGGGCGTTAATGAGCAGTTCTTC. Drawing the rest from reference TRBV2 and TRBJ2-1, the complete variable domain is EPEVTQTPSHQVTQMGQEVILRCVPISNHLYFYWYRQILGQKVEFLVSFYNNEISEKSEIFDDQFSVERPDGSNFTLKIRSTKLEDSAMYFCASSAGRGVNEQFFGPGTRLTVL.

The V and J genes are TRBV5-5 and TRBJ2-7; 8 positions match TRBD1. The junction had 8 bases not matched to a gene; V was cut back by 3 bases and J by 0 bases. Germline V gene lookup returns CDR1 SGHKS and CDR2 YYEKEE (reference sequence). The CDR3 loop spans 16 amino acids. CDR3: CASSSLDRVGSYEQYF. As DNA, the CDR3 is TGTGCCAGCAGCTCACTGGACAGGGTGGGCTCCTACGAGCAGTACTTC.

This clone was observed a handful of times. V and J are TRBV7-9 and TRBJ2-1; D might be TRBD2 (6 bases). Deletions cut 5 bases from V and 10 bases from J, with 15 bases between. Germline values: CDR1 SEHNR, CDR2 FQNEAQ (reference sequence). This CDR3 spans 13 amino acids. Here the CDR3 reads CASSGGGTSEQFF. The CDR3 nucleotides are TGTGCCAGCAGCGGGGGTGGAACTAGCGAGCAGTTCTTC.

The V and J genes are TRBV2 and TRBJ2-2; no reliable D call. Germline V lookup: CDR1 SNHLY, CDR2 FYNNEI. The CDR3 spans 14 residues. Trimming removed 5 bases at V and 5 bases at J, with 12 bases between. DNA of the CDR3: TGTGCCAGCAGTACTATAAGAGGTACCGGGGAGCTGTTTTTT. It encodes CASSTIRGTGELFF.